This TCR beta chain was sequenced during a study of blood T cell repertoires in COVID-19. At the level of the study: Sites across the United States, Italy and Spain contributed samples from acute and convalescent COVID-19. The cDNA or gDNA used as material had been derived from T cells, B-cell-depleted T cells, or PBMCs.

In the study's own analysis: Cell counts per sample came from amplifying reference gene primers. Clones were sequenced by immunoSEQ multiplex PCR, and TCRdb holds only the in-frame ones, with some missing. V, J and clone size are those of that table, while D and trimming were read from the DNA. This table has some 270,000 clones, 80% to 90% appearing once. This CDR3 is 13 amino acids long. With 6 bases clipped from V and 11 bases from J, the junction kept 10 bases outside the gene matches. From germline, CDR1 is MGHRA and CDR2 YSYEKL. The rearrangement uses TRBV4-1 and TRBJ1-1; TRBD1 matches at 9 bases. Sequencing was carried out using peripheral blood. This clonotype originated in a woman in her 70s with acute or convalescent COVID-19. The CDR3 region is CASRGTGKFEAFF. The CDR3 DNA follows: TGCGCCAGCAGGGGGACAGGGAAATTTGAGGCTTTCTTT.